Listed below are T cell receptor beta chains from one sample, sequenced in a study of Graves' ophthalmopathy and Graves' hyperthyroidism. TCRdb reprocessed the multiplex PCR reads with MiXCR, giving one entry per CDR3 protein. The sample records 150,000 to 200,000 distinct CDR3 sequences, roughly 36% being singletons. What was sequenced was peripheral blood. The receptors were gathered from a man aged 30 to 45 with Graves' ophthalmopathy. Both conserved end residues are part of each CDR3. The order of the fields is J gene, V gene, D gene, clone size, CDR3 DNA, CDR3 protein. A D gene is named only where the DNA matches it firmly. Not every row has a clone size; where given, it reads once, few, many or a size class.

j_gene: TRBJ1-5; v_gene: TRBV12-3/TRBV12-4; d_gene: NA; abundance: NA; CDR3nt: TGTGCCAGCACCTATAATCGGGGATCCCAGCATTTT; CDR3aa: CASTYNRGSQHF
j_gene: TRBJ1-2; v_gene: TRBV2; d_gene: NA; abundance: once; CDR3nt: TGTGCCAGCAGTGATCTCGGTGAGGGGGCTAACTATGGCTACACCTTC; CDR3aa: CASSDLGEGANYGYTF
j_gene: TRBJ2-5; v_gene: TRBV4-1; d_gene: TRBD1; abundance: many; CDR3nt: TGCGCCAGCAGCGTGGACAGGGGGGGTGAGACCCAGTACTTC; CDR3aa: CASSVDRGGETQYF
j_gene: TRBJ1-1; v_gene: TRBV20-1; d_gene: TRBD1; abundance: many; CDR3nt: TGCAGTGCTAAAACGTGGGGACAGGACATGAACACTGAAGCTTTCTTT; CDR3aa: CSAKTWGQDMNTEAFF
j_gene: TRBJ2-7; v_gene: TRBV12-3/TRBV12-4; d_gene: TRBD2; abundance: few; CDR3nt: TGTGCCAGCACCCTGATCGGGGGGGACGAGCAGTACTTC; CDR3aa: CASTLIGGDEQYF
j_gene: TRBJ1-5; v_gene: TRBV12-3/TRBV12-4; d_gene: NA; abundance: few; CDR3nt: TGTGCCAGCAGTTTTGGGAGACAAAACAATCAGCCCCAGCATTTT; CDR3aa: CASSFGRQNNQPQHF
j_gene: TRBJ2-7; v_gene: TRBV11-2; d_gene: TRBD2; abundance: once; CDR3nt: TGTGCCAGCAGCTTAGAGGGTCTAGCGGTCTACGAGCAGTACTTC; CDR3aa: CASSLEGLAVYEQYF
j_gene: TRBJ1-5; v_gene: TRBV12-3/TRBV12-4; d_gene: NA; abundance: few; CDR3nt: TGTGCCAGCAGTTTAGGCCGGGAGGAGTATCAGCCCCAGCATTTT; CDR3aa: CASSLGREEYQPQHF
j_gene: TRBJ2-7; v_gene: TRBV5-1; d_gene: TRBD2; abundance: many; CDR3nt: TGCGCCAGCAGCCCCTATGGGAGTAGGATAGCGGGACTGAGCGAGCAGTACTTC; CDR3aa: CASSPYGSRIAGLSEQYF
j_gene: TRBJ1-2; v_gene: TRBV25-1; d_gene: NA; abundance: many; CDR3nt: TGTGCCAGCAGTGACCGACATTCACGGGGCAGAGACTATGGCTACACCTTC; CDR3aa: CASSDRHSRGRDYGYTF
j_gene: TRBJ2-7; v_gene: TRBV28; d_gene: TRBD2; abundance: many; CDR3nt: TGTGCCAGCAGCTTTGCCCCTACTACTAGCGTCTCCTACGAGCAGTACTTC; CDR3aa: CASSFAPTTSVSYEQYF